What follows are 15 T cell receptor beta chains derived from one specimen sequenced in a study of blood T cells in healthy people across ages. A J-beta primer mix and a sample-barcoded 5' primer were used in a second PCR of about 7 to 12 cycles. MiXCR, run by TCRdb on the 5' RACE reads, gives a single entry per CDR3 protein. The sample lists roughly 640,000 distinct CDR3 sequences; roughly 31% were seen once. Sequencing was performed on blood. Receptors were obtained from a woman aged 80 or over in good health.

This clonotype was counted many times. The chain employs TRBV5-1 and TRBJ2-5; 7 bases are shared with TRBD1. The CDR3 runs 15 residues. J was trimmed by 1 base and V by 3 bases; bases with no gene match: 6. Per the germline V gene, CDR1 is SGHRS and CDR2 is YFSETQ. The CDR3 nucleotides are TGCGCCAGCAGCTGGGGGACAGACAGCCAAGAGACCCAGTACTTC. Protein product: CASSWGTDSQETQYF.

At least ten counts were recorded for this clonotype. The rearrangement joins TRBV4-3 to TRBJ1-5; D is undetermined. The CDR3 has 15 amino acids. The V gene lost 1 base and the J gene lost 3 bases, with 10 bases spanning the gap. CDR1 and CDR2 from the germline V gene are LGHNA and YSLEER. The CDR3 loop reads CASSQVYGDNQPQHF. CDR3 nucleotide sequence: TGCGCCAGCAGCCAAGTCTATGGGGACAATCAGCCCCAGCATTTT.

The rearrangement uses TRBV7-2 and TRBJ1-1, with 12 bases matching TRBD1. The CDR3 totals 16 residues. Germline loops: CDR1 SGHTA, CDR2 FQGNSA. V was pared by 5 bases and J by 1 base, with 5 bases of the junction left unmatched. The CDR3 DNA follows: TGTGCCAGCAGCCTAGGGACAGGGGGCTGGAACACTGAAGCTTTCTTT. It translates to CASSLGTGGWNTEAFF. Using reference TRBV7-2 and TRBJ1-1 for the parts outside the CDR3, the full variable domain is GAGVSQSPSNKVTEKGKDVELRCDPISGHTALYWYRQSLGQGLEFLIYFQGNSAPDKSGLPSDRFSAERTGGSVSTLTIQRTQQEDSAVYLCASSLGTGGWNTEAFFGQGTRLTVV.

This clonotype came up many times. This chain uses TRBV14 with TRBJ1-1; D possibly corresponds to TRBD1 (5 bases). The CDR3 runs to 16 residues. The germline gives CDR1 SGHDN, CDR2 FVKESK. Trimming shortened V by 4 bases and J by 1 base, and 16 bases separated the two germline ends. The CDR3 loop reads CASSLMGRGENTEAFF. For the CDR3, the DNA is TGTGCCAGCAGCCTCATGGGGAGGGGCGAGAACACTGAAGCTTTCTTT.

With regard to this clonotype: The junction and the germline gene differ at one end; a read error may be behind it. This chain uses TRBV27 with TRBJ1-2; no clear D. This CDR3 contains 14 residues. Germline CDR1 and CDR2: MNHEY and SMNVEV (reference sequence). The CDR3 protein is CASSLKGRNHGYTF. CDR3 nucleotides: TGCGCCAGCAGTTTAAAAGGGCGCAACCATGGCTACACCTTC.

The chain recombines TRBV12-3 or TRBV12-4 with TRBJ1-5; 12 nucleotides agree with TRBD1. The CDR3 length is 15 residues. J was trimmed by 6 bases and V by 7 bases; bases with no gene match: 7. CDR3: CASTRDRGLSQPQHF. CDR3 nucleotides: TGTGCCAGCACTCGGGACAGGGGGCTCAGTCAGCCCCAGCATTTT.

This clonotype was detected many times. The V gene is TRBV12-3 or TRBV12-4, the J gene TRBJ1-2; possibly TRBD1 for D (6 bases). Trimming removed 6 bases at V and 4 bases at J, with 15 bases between. The CDR3 sequence is 14 residues long. The DNA for the CDR3 is TGTGCCAGCAGCTTTGTGCCAGGGGTCTATGGCTACACCTTC. Translating it yields CASSFVPGVYGYTF.

V gene TRBV27 combines with J gene TRBJ2-5; D might be TRBD2 (6 bases). In germline, CDR1 is MNHEY, CDR2 SMNVEV (reference sequence). Trimming pared 4 bases from V and 11 bases from J, leaving 23 bases between. This CDR3 is 15 amino acids long. CDR3 DNA: TGTGCCAGCAGTTCCGGGACTCACCCGTACAATGAGCAGTACTTC. As protein: CASSSGTHPYNEQYF.

This clonotype was seen repeatedly, ten times or more. The junction departs from germline at one end; a sequencing error may be responsible. The gene calls are TRBV29-1 and TRBJ1-1, with D tentatively TRBD1 (5 bases). The CDR3 totals 12 residues. Germline CDR1 SQVTM, CDR2 ANQGSEA. The CDR3 nucleotides read TGCAGCGTTGTATCCAGGGTGACTGCAGCTTTCTTT. This gives the protein CSVVSRVTAAFF.

This clonotype showed up many times. The chain links TRBV4-2 to TRBJ2-5; D could derive from TRBD1 or TRBD2 (5 bases each). The germline gives CDR1 LGHNA, CDR2 YNFKEQ. The ends were cut back, 0 bases at V and 2 bases at J, with 7 bases in the middle. The CDR3 has 14 residues. This CDR3 is CASSQEGPQETQYF. CDR3 nucleotide sequence: TGTGCCAGCAGCCAAGAGGGACCGCAAGAGACCCAGTACTTC.

This clonotype was observed many times. The genes are TRBV3-1 and TRBJ1-4; a possible D gene is TRBD1 (5 bases). The CDR3 has 14 amino acids. V lost 3 bases, J lost 4 bases, and 9 bases lay in between. Germline-derived CDR1 and CDR2 are LGHDT and YNNKEL (reference sequence). Written as DNA, the CDR3 is TGTGCCAGCAGCCACGGACAACTTAATGAAAAACTGTTTTTT. Translating it yields CASSHGQLNEKLFF.

This clonotype has a handful of counts. CDR3 protein: CASSLAITSSYNEQYF. The CDR3, as DNA: TGCGCCAGCAGCTTAGCCATAACGAGCTCCTACAATGAGCAGTACTTC. The rearrangement uses TRBV5-1 and TRBJ2-1, with no clear D. The DNA end is a closer match to TRBJ2-7, so the J assignment may be wrong. The V gene's germline CDR1 is SGHRS and CDR2 YFSETQ. The CDR3 totals 16 residues.

This clonotype was recorded many times. CDR3 bases: TGTGCCAGCAGCTTCGGGACAGGGACCTACGAGCAGTACTTC. Protein product: CASSFGTGTYEQYF. This rearrangement joins TRBV7-9 to TRBJ2-7; 9 bases align to TRBD1. Per the germline V gene, CDR1 is SEHNR and CDR2 is FQNEAQ (reference sequence). The CDR3 spans 14 residues. The V gene end was trimmed by 3 bases and the J gene end by 2 bases; junction bases not matched to a gene: 2. The full variable domain, in which reference TRBV7-9 and TRBJ2-7 provide the parts outside the CDR3, is DTGVSQNPRHKITKRGQNVTFRCDPISEHNRLYWYRQTLGQGPEFLTYFQNEAQLEKSRLLSDRFSAERPKGSFSTLEIQRTEQGDSAMYLCASSFGTGTYEQYFGPGTRLTVT.

This clonotype was found a few times. This chain connects TRBV7-9 to TRBJ2-7; tentatively, D is TRBD1 (6 bases). Trimming removed 5 bases at V and 4 bases at J, with 18 bases between. Per germline, CDR1 SEHNR and CDR2 FQNEAQ (reference sequence). The CDR3 extends over 15 amino acids. The CDR3 here is CASSHADRQGYEQYF. CDR3 coding DNA: TGTGCCAGCAGCCACGCCGACCGCCAGGGGTACGAGCAGTACTTC.

This chain's CDR3 is CASSTRAGMNTGELFF. In DNA, the CDR3 is TGTGCCAGTAGTACGAGAGCGGGGATGAACACCGGGGAGCTGTTTTTT. The V and J genes are TRBV19 and TRBJ2-2, with 7 bases matching TRBD2. This CDR3 region has 16 residues. The germline CDR1 and CDR2 sequences are LNHDA and SQIVND (reference sequence). V lost 4 bases and J lost 1; bases outside the gene matches: 6. Full variable domain (missing parts from reference TRBV19 and TRBJ2-2): DGGITQSPKYLFRKEGQNVTLSCEQNLNHDAMYWYRQDPGQGLRLIYYSQIVNDFQKGDIAEGYSVSREKKESFPLTVTSAQKNPTAFYLCASSTRAGMNTGELFFGEGSRLTVL.